The T cell receptor (beta chain) under discussion was sequenced for a study of technical replicates of blood from a few donors. Clones were sequenced by immunoSEQ multiplex PCR, and TCRdb holds only the in-frame ones, with some missing. Among about 70,000 clones, roughly 97% were seen once, and the ten largest hold over 0.2%. This CDR3 spans 16 amino acids. Trimming cost V 3 bases and J 0 bases, with 15 bases left between them. Germline CDR1 and CDR2: MNHNS and SASEGT. The receptor's source is a human donor in good health. V is TRBV6-1 and J is TRBJ2-7, with a weak D call TRBD1 (6 bases). Material for sequencing was T cells isolated from PBMCs. CDR3 DNA: TGTGCCAGCAGTGAGGGCGTGGCGGACAGCTCCTACGAGCAGTACTTC. This sequence encodes CASSEGVADSSYEQYF.